Shown below are 9 T cell receptor beta chains from a single sample sequenced in a study. TCRdb redid the calling of the RT-PCR reads with MiXCR, one entry per CDR3 protein. The sample has more than 600,000 distinct CDR3 sequences, approximately 15% seen once; the top ten hold about 3.9%. The sequenced material came from memory CD4+ T cells from blood. Receptors originate from a female donor in good health, serving as a healthy control.

This clonotype was recorded a few times. The V and J genes are TRBV6-2 or TRBV6-3 and TRBJ1-2; D is possibly TRBD1 (6 bases). The CDR3 length is 14 residues. Germline loops: CDR1 MNHEY, CDR2 SVGEGT. V lost 8 bases to trimming and J lost 1 base, with 14 bases between them. CDR3 amino acids: CASEAGAVNYGYTF. The CDR3 region has the DNA TGTGCCAGCGAGGCAGGGGCGGTTAACTATGGCTACACCTTC.

The table lists this clonotype with a few counts. The chain uses TRBV25-1 and TRBJ1-3; D possibly corresponds to TRBD1 (6 bases). The CDR3 runs to 15 residues. The germline CDR1 and CDR2 sequences are MGHDK and SYGVNS. The V and J ends lost 3 bases and 2 bases respectively, with 11 bases between them. CDR3 protein: CASSEAGAAGNTIYF. The CDR3 region has the DNA TGTGCCAGCAGTGAGGCAGGGGCCGCTGGAAACACCATATATTTT. Combining the CDR3 with reference TRBV25-1 and TRBJ1-3 gives the whole variable domain EADIYQTPRYLVIGTGKKITLECSQTMGHDKMYWYQQDPGMELHLIHYSYGVNSTEKGDLSSESTVSRIRTEHFPLTLESARPSHTSQYLCASSEAGAAGNTIYFGEGSWLTVV.

Of note for this clonotype: The DNA is left out, because the CDR3 cannot be placed on it with certainty; the CDR3 is given as TCRdb lists it. The chain recombines TRBV15 with TRBJ2-7; TRBD1, as called in the table, went unchecked against the DNA. From germline, CDR1 is LNHNV and CDR2 YYDKDF (reference sequence). The CDR3 is 22 residues long, counting both termini. The CDR3 spells CATSIYLCSVGGQSFSSYEQYF.

This clonotype was detected many times. The chain is built from TRBV5-6 and TRBJ2-1, with TRBD1 as a possible D gene (5 bases). CDR3 length: 12 residues. V gave up 0 bases and J gave up 11 bases, with 9 bases separating them. Germline CDR1 and CDR2: SGHDT and YYEEEE. CDR3 sequence (DNA): TGTGCCAGCAGCTTGGTTGACAGCCAGCAGTTCTTC. Amino acids: CASSLVDSQQFF.

This clonotype was detected a few times. CDR3 region: CASSHRTAIYGYTF. CDR3 DNA sequence: TGTGCCAGCAGTCACCGCACTGCTATATATGGCTACACCTTC. The chain employs TRBV12-3 or TRBV12-4 and TRBJ1-2, with D unclear. V was shortened by 5 bases and J by 5 bases, with 15 bases between the two germline ends. The CDR3 has 14 amino acids.

This clonotype has just a few counts. Because the CDR3's place on the DNA is in doubt, the DNA is left out and the CDR3 is given as listed by TCRdb. The CDR3: CASSYFGPARTYNSPLHF. The rearrangement joins TRBV6-5 to TRBJ1-6. From its first to its last residue, the CDR3 has 18 amino acids. Per the germline V gene, CDR1 is MNHEY and CDR2 is SVGAGI.

The CDR3 is CASSSASMDSSYGYTF. The CDR3 nucleotides are TGCGCCAGCAGCTCCGCTTCCATGGACAGCTCCTATGGCTACACCTTC. The chain is built from TRBV5-1 and TRBJ1-2; possibly TRBD1 for D (6 bases). Trimming cost V 3 bases and J 4 bases, with 19 bases left between them. CDR1 SGHRS and CDR2 YFSETQ come from the germline V gene. CDR3 length: 16 amino acids. Full variable domain (rest looked up from reference TRBV5-1 and TRBJ1-2): KAGVTQTPRYLIKTRGQQVTLSCSPISGHRSVSWYQQTPGQGLQFLFEYFSETQRNKGNFPGRFSGRQFSNSRSEMNVSTLELGDSALYLCASSSASMDSSYGYTFGSGTRLTVV.

The V and J genes are TRBV12-3 or TRBV12-4 and TRBJ2-7, with 7 bases aligning to TRBD1. The junction had 7 bases not matched to a gene; V was cut back by 6 bases and J by 2 bases. The CDR3 is 14 amino acids. The CDR3: CASSTRGTAYEQYF. The CDR3 DNA reads TGTGCCAGCAGCACCAGGGGGACCGCCTACGAGCAGTACTTC.

The chain recombines TRBV19 with TRBJ1-5; D may be TRBD1 (5 bases). This CDR3 comprises 14 residues. V lost 6 bases, J lost 4 bases, and 13 bases lay in between. Germline V lookup: CDR1 LNHDA, CDR2 SQIVND (reference sequence). In DNA, the CDR3 is TGTGCCAGTAGGTTAACAGGTACAAATCAGCCCCAGCATTTT. Translating it yields CASRLTGTNQPQHF.